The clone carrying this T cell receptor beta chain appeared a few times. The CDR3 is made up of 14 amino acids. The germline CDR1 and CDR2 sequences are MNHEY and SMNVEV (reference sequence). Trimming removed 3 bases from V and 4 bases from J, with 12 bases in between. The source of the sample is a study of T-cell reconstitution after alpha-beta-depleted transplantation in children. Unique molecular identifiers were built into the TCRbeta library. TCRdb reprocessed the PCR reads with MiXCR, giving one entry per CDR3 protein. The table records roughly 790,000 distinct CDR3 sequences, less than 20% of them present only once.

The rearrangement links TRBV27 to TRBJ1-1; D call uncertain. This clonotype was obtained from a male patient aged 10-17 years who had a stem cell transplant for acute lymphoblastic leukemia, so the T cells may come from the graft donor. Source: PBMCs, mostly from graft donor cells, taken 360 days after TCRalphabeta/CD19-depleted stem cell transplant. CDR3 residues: CASSLGRTATEAFF. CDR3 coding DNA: TGTGCCAGCAGTTTGGGTAGGACGGCCACTGAAGCTTTCTTT.